These 25 T cell receptor beta chains originate from one sample sequenced in a study of T cells in narcolepsy (dated by TCRdb to 2017 to 2018). The library came from the immunoSEQ multiplex PCR assay. TCRdb took over this immuneACCESS table, retaining in-frame rearrangements with V and J assigned. Such tables are incomplete; in checked studies, under half of the missing clones stem from an unresolved V gene, and the remainder is unexplained. This sample is represented by some 24,000 clones; approximately 89% of them were singletons. Jointly, the top ten make up 1.3% of the sample. Material for sequencing was CD45RA- memory CD4+ T cells from PBMCs. The meaning of the sample's cell subset or site label: memory T cells sorted ex vivo from peripheral blood. The receptors originated from a human donor with narcolepsy.

The V and J genes are TRBV19 and TRBJ1-5; D possibly corresponds to TRBD1 (5 bases). Germline V gene lookup returns CDR1 LNHDA and CDR2 SQIVND (reference sequence). The CDR3 covers 18 residues. Trimming left V 9 bases short and J 0 bases short, with 24 bases between. The CDR3 DNA follows: TGTGCCAGCCGGGGTGTTACGGGGGGTGGTATTAGCAATCAGCCCCAGCATTTT. Protein: CASRGVTGGGISNQPQHF.

This clone is a singleton in its sample. The chain uses TRBV6-1 and TRBJ2-7, with 9 bases fitting TRBD2. V trimming: 6 bases; J trimming: 2 bases; junction bases outside the gene matches: 8. CDR1 MNHNS and CDR2 SASEGT come from the germline V gene. The CDR3 is 15 residues long. The CDR3 region has the DNA TGTGCCAGCAGGCCACCCCTAGCGGGGACCTACGAGCAGTACTTC. It codes for CASRPPLAGTYEQYF.

V gene TRBV6-5 combines with J gene TRBJ1-6; 9 bases match TRBD1. The CDR3 loop spans 15 amino acids. From germline, CDR1 is MNHEY and CDR2 SVGAGI. V shed 6 bases, J shed 10 bases, and the junction held 10 bases outside the gene matches. CDR3 in amino acids: CASSPGTGLSSPLHF. The DNA of the CDR3 is TGTGCCAGCAGCCCAGGGACAGGGTTATCGTCACCCCTCCACTTT.

J is TRBJ2-1 and V is TRBV9; 12 nucleotides match TRBD2. The CDR3 totals 16 residues. The V and J ends lost 4 bases and 7 bases, in that order; junction bases with no gene match: 9. The V gene's germline CDR1 is SGDLS and CDR2 YYNGEE. The CDR3: CASSPRLAGVGNEQFF. In nucleotides, the CDR3 is TGTGCCAGCAGCCCCCGACTAGCGGGAGTGGGGAATGAGCAGTTCTTC. Full variable domain (missing parts from reference TRBV9 and TRBJ2-1): DSGVTQTPKHLITATGQRVTLRCSPRSGDLSVYWYQQSLDQGLQFLIQYYNGEERAKGNILERFSAQQFPDLHSELNLSSLELGDSALYFCASSPRLAGVGNEQFFGPGTRLTVL.

CDR3: CASRLTGGTYEQYF. CDR3 sequence (DNA): TGTGCCAGCAGACTTACAGGGGGCACCTACGAGCAGTACTTC. This chain uses TRBV25-1 with TRBJ2-7; 9 nucleotides line up with TRBD1. Germline CDR1 MGHDK, CDR2 SYGVNS. After removal of 6 bases from V and 2 bases from J, the junction contained 5 bases not matched to a gene. This CDR3 has 14 residues.

This chain's CDR3 is CASSLTGGYGDQQFF. CDR3 nucleotide sequence: TGTGCCAGCAGCTTAACAGGGGGCTACGGGGACCAGCAGTTCTTC. The genes are TRBV7-9 and TRBJ2-1, with 9 bases that match TRBD1. The CDR3 sequence is 15 residues long. Germline trimming cut 2 bases from V and 11 bases from J; bases unmatched to any gene: 10. CDR1 is SEHNR, CDR2 FQNEAQ, per germline (reference sequence).

V gene TRBV27 combines with J gene TRBJ2-5, with 7 bases fitting TRBD1. Germline CDR1 MNHEY, CDR2 SMNVEV (reference sequence). The CDR3 extends over 14 amino acids. Germline trimming cut 1 base from V and 2 bases from J; bases unmatched to any gene: 1. The CDR3 sequence is CASSLWGQQETQYF. The DNA of the CDR3 is TGTGCCAGCAGTTTATGGGGACAGCAAGAGACCCAGTACTTC.

The V and J genes are TRBV6-5 and TRBJ2-7; the D gene is possibly TRBD2 (5 bases). Trimming left V 6 bases short and J 2 bases short, with 17 bases between. Germline loops: CDR1 MNHEY, CDR2 SVGAGI. This CDR3 comprises 15 residues. The CDR3 bases are TGTGCCAGCAGCTCCACGCGCGGGTCGACCTACGAGCAGTACTTC. Translated, it gives CASSSTRGSTYEQYF.

J is TRBJ2-3 and V is TRBV27; unclear D gene. The germline CDR1 and CDR2 sequences are MNHEY and SMNVEV (reference sequence). Trimming cost V 2 bases and J 3 bases, with 12 bases left between them. The CDR3 length is 15 residues. The CDR3 sequence is CASSLGPEPTDTQYF. The CDR3 nucleotides are TGTGCCAGCAGTTTAGGGCCGGAACCAACAGATACGCAGTATTTT.

The chain joins TRBV7-2 to TRBJ2-7; TRBD2 aligns across 7 bases. This CDR3 region has 15 residues. Germline trimming cut 0 bases from V and 3 bases from J; bases unmatched to any gene: 5. The germline CDR1 and CDR2 sequences are SGHTA and FQGNSA. This CDR3 reads CASSLASGRNYEQYF. For the CDR3, the DNA is TGTGCCAGCAGCTTAGCGTCCGGGAGGAACTACGAGCAGTACTTC. Variable domain in full (rest from reference TRBV7-2 and TRBJ2-7): GAGVSQSPSNKVTEKGKDVELRCDPISGHTALYWYRQSLGQGLEFLIYFQGNSAPDKSGLPSDRFSAERTGGSVSTLTIQRTQQEDSAVYLCASSLASGRNYEQYFGPGTRLTVT.

The CDR3 coding sequence is TGTGCCAGCAGCTTGGGTCAGGGTTGGACAGATACGCAGTATTTT. Amino acids: CASSLGQGWTDTQYF. The rearrangement uses TRBV5-4 and TRBJ2-3, with a weak D call TRBD1 (5 bases). Deletions cut 0 bases from V and 3 bases from J, with 11 bases between. Germline lookup yields CDR1 SGHNT and CDR2 YYREEE (reference sequence). The CDR3 extends over 15 amino acids. Full variable domain (rest looked up from reference TRBV5-4 and TRBJ2-3): ETGVTQSPTHLIKTRGQQVTLRCSSQSGHNTVSWYQQALGQGPQFIFQYYREEENGRGNFPPRFSGLQFPNYSSELNVNALELDDSALYLCASSLGQGWTDTQYFGPGTRLTVL.

This clone was observed a single time. The chain combines TRBV29-1 with TRBJ2-1; 12 bases match TRBD2. The V gene end was trimmed by 6 bases and the J gene end by 13 bases; junction bases not matched to a gene: 10. Germline CDR1 and CDR2: SQVTM and ANQGSEA. CDR3 length: 13 amino acids. Here the CDR3 DNA reads TGCAGCGTCCTCCTGACTAGCGGGAGTGTCCAGTTCTTC. This sequence encodes CSVLLTSGSVQFF.

The genes are TRBV10-3 and TRBJ2-3; TRBD2 might be the D (6 bases). Germline values: CDR1 ENHRY, CDR2 SYGVKD. The CDR3 totals 15 residues. Trimming left V 3 bases short and J 5 bases short, with 15 bases between. The DNA of the CDR3 is TGTGCCATCAGTGACCCCCGGCGGGAAGGAGATACGCAGTATTTT. Translated: CAISDPRREGDTQYF.

This clone was seen just once. The chain uses TRBV7-3 and TRBJ2-5; 9 bases match TRBD2. The trim removed 5 bases at V and 5 bases at J, leaving 6 bases unmatched. The CDR3 totals 14 residues. Germline V gives CDR1 SGHTA, CDR2 FQGTGA. CDR3 in amino acids: CASSPLAGAETQYF. DNA for the CDR3: TGTGCCAGCAGCCCGTTAGCGGGGGCGGAGACCCAGTACTTC.

The chain joins TRBV5-1 to TRBJ2-5, with D tentatively TRBD1 (6 bases). CDR1 and CDR2 from the germline V gene are SGHRS and YFSETQ. The V end was cut by 4 bases, the J end by 4 bases, with 17 bases between. The CDR3 extends over 15 amino acids. The CDR3 reads CASSLYTGNGETQYF. CDR3 DNA sequence: TGCGCCAGCAGCCTCTACACAGGGAACGGAGAGACCCAGTACTTC.

A single count supports this clone. The V call is TRBV7-9, the J call TRBJ2-7, with 9 bases fitting TRBD1. The CDR3 spans 13 residues. V was pared by 3 bases and J by 7 bases, with 4 bases of the junction left unmatched. Looked up from germline, CDR1 is SEHNR and CDR2 is FQNEAQ (reference sequence). In nucleotides, the CDR3 is TGTGCCAGCAGCTTCGACAGGGGGGATGAGCAGTACTTC. Translated, it gives CASSFDRGDEQYF. Using reference TRBV7-9 and TRBJ2-7 for the parts outside the CDR3, the full variable domain is DTGVSQNPRHKITKRGQNVTFRCDPISEHNRLYWYRQTLGQGPEFLTYFQNEAQLEKSRLLSDRFSAERPKGSFSTLEIQRTEQGDSAMYLCASSFDRGDEQYFGPGTRLTVT.

The chain links TRBV6-1 to TRBJ1-2; unclear D gene. Trimming left V 8 bases short and J 3 bases short, with 19 bases between. This CDR3 spans 15 amino acids. Germline values: CDR1 MNHNS, CDR2 SASEGT. The CDR3 here is CASGAPATSHYGYTF. CDR3 in DNA: TGTGCCAGCGGTGCGCCTGCGACTTCCCACTATGGCTACACCTTC.

V is TRBV5-1 and J is TRBJ2-7; 8 bases agree with TRBD2. After removal of 1 base from V and 4 bases from J, the junction contained 7 bases not matched to a gene. The CDR3 totals 15 residues. CDR1 is SGHRS, CDR2 YFSETQ, per germline. The CDR3 here is CASSLTAGEFYEQYF. CDR3 nucleotide sequence: TGCGCCAGCAGCTTGACAGCGGGAGAGTTTTACGAGCAGTACTTC.

This clone came up once. CDR3 protein: CSVATNRDSYEQYF. CDR3 DNA: TGCAGCGTTGCTACCAACAGGGACAGCTACGAGCAGTACTTC. The chain employs TRBV29-1 and TRBJ2-7; 7 bases align to TRBD1. The CDR3 spans 14 residues. J gave up 3 bases and V 4 bases, and 9 bases lay outside the gene matches. Germline-derived CDR1 and CDR2 are SQVTM and ANQGSEA.

V gene TRBV30 combines with J gene TRBJ1-2; D is uncertain. The CDR3 is 13 amino acids. Trimming pared 0 bases from V and 2 bases from J, leaving 7 bases between. Germline CDR1 is GTSNPN and CDR2 is SVGIG (reference sequence). The CDR3 here is CAWSVEMNYGYTF. The CDR3 DNA reads as TGTGCCTGGAGTGTAGAGATGAACTATGGCTACACCTTC.

The chain carries TRBV6-6 and TRBJ2-2; 7 bases match TRBD2. The CDR3 has 15 amino acids. The trim removed 2 bases at V and 7 bases at J, leaving 7 bases unmatched. In germline, CDR1 is MNHNY, CDR2 SVGAGI (reference sequence). The CDR3 DNA reads TGTGCCAGCAGTTACCCGGCTAGCGGTGGCGGGGAGCTGTTTTTT. This encodes CASSYPASGGGELFF.

The chain joins TRBV5-1 to TRBJ2-1; no definite D call. The CDR3 is 14 residues long. Germline CDR1 SGHRS, CDR2 YFSETQ. V was pared by 0 bases and J by 1 base, with 5 bases between. CDR3 loop: CASSLGQSYNEQFF. The CDR3 coding sequence is TGCGCCAGCAGCTTGGGGCAGTCCTACAATGAGCAGTTCTTC.

This rearrangement joins TRBV11-2 to TRBJ1-2; 7 bases are a match to TRBD1. Germline values: CDR1 SGHAT, CDR2 FQNNGV. The junction had 3 bases not matched to a gene; V was cut back by 1 base and J by 4 bases. The CDR3 length is 14 residues. The CDR3 coding sequence is TGTGCCAGCAGCTTAGCAGGGGGTGGCTATGGCTACACCTTC. Translating gives CASSLAGGGYGYTF.

This clone was picked up one time. The chain recombines TRBV7-9 with TRBJ2-7, with TRBD2 matching 9 bases. V lost 5 bases to trimming and J lost 3 bases; unmatched junction nucleotides: 8. The CDR3 sequence is 15 residues long. Germline loops: CDR1 SEHNR, CDR2 FQNEAQ (reference sequence). CDR3 loop: CASSALAGRGYEQYF. The CDR3 DNA reads TGTGCCAGCAGCGCCCTAGCGGGGAGGGGCTACGAGCAGTACTTC.

The chain joins TRBV5-1 to TRBJ2-1, with 7 bases identical to TRBD1. This CDR3 is 17 amino acids long. With V trimmed by 3 bases and J by 0 bases, 9 bases remained unmatched. CDR1 and CDR2 from the germline V gene are SGHRS and YFSETQ. The CDR3 reads CASSSVQGVSSYNEQFF. The CDR3 DNA reads as TGCGCCAGCAGCTCTGTTCAGGGGGTAAGCTCCTACAATGAGCAGTTCTTC.